This T cell receptor (beta chain) originates from a study of T cell responses to AZD1222 COVID-19 vaccine. Whole-study findings and limits: CD4 TCRs linked to vaccination spanned spike, dominating at 160-218 and 743-854. An increase in Spike-specific TCR breadth and depth was observed after two AZD1222 doses. It was only a handful of AZD1222 recipients who were seropositive at baseline. Repertoire sampling occurred only after the peak T cell response.

V lost 7 bases and J lost 3, with 10 bases in between. This CDR3 region has 12 residues. In germline, CDR1 is MNHEY, CDR2 SVGAGI. Here immunoSEQ multiplex PCR was the method, and the copy in TCRdb shows in-frame clones only, minus some. The table lists about 220,000 clones, 93% of them singletons, with 1% in the top ten. A remark on this clone: As yet, its antigen is unknown.

The sequence was obtained from an adult in good health. The V call is TRBV6-5, the J call TRBJ2-7; D uncertain. Sequenced material: peripheral blood, taken on day 0 of MenACWY control vaccination. CDR3: CASTSVGYEQYF. For the CDR3, the DNA is TGTGCCAGCACCAGCGTGGGCTACGAGCAGTACTTC.